The rows below give T cell receptor beta chains drawn from one sample of a study of beta chain features in type 1 diabetes. Some clones are missing from TCRdb's copy, which holds only in-frame ones; the method was immunoSEQ multiplex PCR. Among under 300,000 clones listed, over 11% were seen once. The sample taken for sequencing was naive CD4+ T cells from blood. The origin of the receptors is a man under 40 with type 1 diabetes. Each CDR3 is given without its conserved first and last residue.

J gene	V gene	CDR3 protein
TRBJ2-5	TRBV5-1	ASSLGGQETQY
TRBJ2-7	TRBV4-2	ASSQAPGQGGYEQY
TRBJ2-3	TRBV9	ASSVATSGKKSDTQY
TRBJ2-5	TRBV9	ASSVALDSGQETQY
TRBJ2-7	TRBV6-5	ASSPSGLGSYEQY
TRBJ2-7	TRBV18	ASSENRGDLYEQY
TRBJ2-3	TRBV6-4	ASSQTGSDTQY
TRBJ2-7	TRBV27	ATLTRQAAGYYEQY
TRBJ2-5	TRBV2	ASRDREETQY
TRBJ2-6	TRBV7-9	ASSGGQYSGANVLT
TRBJ2-7	TRBV6-1	ATRDRAASYEQY
TRBJ2-5	TRBV5-4	ASSLGSRAGETQY
TRBJ2-7	TRBV10-2	ASSEMELQQY
TRBJ1-1	TRBV5-1	ASSLGSTEAF
TRBJ2-5	TRBV5-4	ASTLRELKETQY
TRBJ2-6	TRBV18	ASSPTQGAGANVLT
TRBJ1-3	TRBV6-5	ASSYSTGLGNTIY
TRBJ2-1	TRBV19	ASSIGQGTYNEQF
TRBJ1-1	TRBV30	AWRSQGNTEAF
TRBJ1-4	TRBV28	ASSPGNEKLF
TRBJ1-1	TRBV27	ASSFRRTVLLNTEAF
TRBJ2-5	TRBV6-5	ASSPSGSQETQY
TRBJ2-3	TRBV7-2	ASSFGRLTDTQY
TRBJ2-5	TRBV10-3	AISGLAGGGETQY
TRBJ2-3	TRBV4-1	ASSQDKTNQDTQY
TRBJ1-4	TRBV6-1	ASLGEKLF
TRBJ2-1	TRBV11-1	ASSLAGPGQGSDEQF
TRBJ2-3	TRBV5-6	ASSLYSGTSTDTQY
TRBJ2-7	TRBV25-1	ASSLGAYEQY
TRBJ2-4	TRBV4-2	ASSQGPDGFRGIQY
TRBJ2-5	TRBV5-1	ASRGTSGSEETQY
TRBJ1-5	TRBV19	ASSRGGGYSNQPQH
TRBJ1-3	TRBV19	ATSGGGSGNTIY
TRBJ2-7	TRBV29-1	SVGGRDEQY
TRBJ1-5	TRBV27	ASSLTGDQPQH
TRBJ2-3	TRBV30	AWGPGGRTDTQY
TRBJ1-6	TRBV5-1	ASSTRDGSPLH
TRBJ2-1	TRBV5-1	ASSPRTSGRVSSYNEQF
TRBJ1-2	TRBV29-1	SAEGDSSGYT
TRBJ2-5	TRBV6-5	ASSYRATGETQY
NA	TRBV11-2	ASSFVQGYEQY
TRBJ2-2	TRBV18	ASSPGTANTGELF
TRBJ2-1	TRBV19	ASSILGEQF
TRBJ2-1	TRBV5-1	ASTSWYNEQF
TRBJ2-3	TRBV5-1	ASSPGTHSSTDTQY
TRBJ2-7	TRBV18	ASSPRGISVEQY
TRBJ1-1	TRBV11-2	ASSWAQGRAF
TRBJ2-3	TRBV7-9	ASSRLTGGGTDTQY
TRBJ2-7	TRBV30	AWSVSGSEQY
TRBJ1-5	TRBV2	ASRPRDNQPQH